This TCR beta chain was recovered during a study of regulatory T cells in long-lasting Graves disease (dated by TCRdb to about 2021). Context from the whole study: Persistent Graves' disease was defined as antithyroid drug treatment for over 5 years with persistently positive TSH receptor autoantibodies. Persistent Graves' disease patients were compared with newly diagnosed Graves' disease patients by peripheral blood TCR sequencing and RNA sequencing. The study took place in China and was registered as a clinical trial. A total of around 35 samples underwent TCR sequencing, from around 13 patients with persistent Graves' disease and approximately 20 patients with newly diagnosed Graves' disease. In the clinical cohort, patients with persistent Graves' disease had used antithyroid drugs for an average of about 10.3 years.

The time point label of this sample denotes: persistent/refractory GD, antithyroid drugs over 5 years with positive TRAb. For both TCR sequencing and RNA sequencing, RNA was extracted from PBMCs using TRIzol. The diagnosis of Graves' disease was made according to American Thyroid Association guidelines. The patients came from an endocrinology department in Xi'an, China. From each patient, roughly 9 milliliters of peripheral blood was collected into an EDTA anticoagulant tube. Ficoll Paque Plus density gradient separation was used to isolate PBMCs, and no further T cell sorting was performed. RNA quality was checked with an Agilent 2100 Bioanalyzer and agarose gel, and concentration with a NanoDrop 2000. In the case of this clonotype: What this receptor recognizes is not known. No much larger clonotype is one base removed from it; base qualities were not supplied.

Receptor amplification or capture employed multiplex PCR. The instrument given in TCRdb is Illumina HiSeq 4000. To build TCR beta libraries, CDR3 regions were amplified by Arm-PCR using iRepertoire HTBI primers. PCR products were gel purified before sequencing. The study's own analysis went as follows. A total of 60 to 80 TRBV and some 15 TRBJ segments were identified across samples and were used for gene usage analysis of CDR3 amino acid clonotypes. Filtered high-quality paired reads were merged into contigs using COPE and FqMerger. Contigs were aligned with BLAST to IMGT TRBV, TRBD and TRBJ reference genes, and CDR3 was defined per IMGT. Any clonotype with a frequency above 0.1% was classified as a highly expanded clone. Shannon entropy was used to measure repertoire diversity, and the Gini coefficient was used to measure V-J evenness. A clonotype found in more than one individual was treated as public. The public sequencing data were trimmed at Q25 with fastp and processed into clonotypes with MiXCR by TCRdb, which kept only in-frame beta chains. Rows are unified per CDR3 protein, each entry keeping the most common DNA and genes. The V and J calls follow TCRdb's processing rather than the paper's. The sample has around 510,000 distinct CDR3 sequences on record, less than 25% of them singletons. 7.8% of the sample lies in the top ten.

Counted from cysteine to phenylalanine, this CDR3 has 14 amino acids. The read is trimmed to its CDR3 DNA, 42 bases read in frame from base 1. Trimming takes 4 bases from V and 4 bases from J, and the germline ends sit 13 bases apart. Based on the germline V gene, the CDR1 and CDR2 sequences are SGHTA and FQGNSA. Points the paper makes about the study in general: Persistent Graves' disease patients showed lower TCR Shannon entropy and fewer highly expanded clones than newly diagnosed patients, suggesting clonal expansion. Persistent disease showed preferential use of TRBV28, TRBJ1-2 and TRBJ2-5, whereas newly diagnosed disease favored TRBV20-1 and TRBJ2-1. Only the TCR beta chain was sequenced and analyzed. Patients with persistent disease shared more public clonotypes (around 2,700) than newly diagnosed patients did (around 930). As a limitation, the authors acknowledged that the small sample size may reduce accuracy. Only peripheral blood was studied, because thyroid tissue, the primary lesion, was inaccessible.

The starting material was peripheral blood mononuclear cells (PBMCs), obtained when the disease was refractory, from a patient treated with antithyroid drugs. This sequence uses TRBV7-2 and TRBJ1-2; too little of a D gene remains to name it. This clonotype was obtained from a female donor with Graves disease. The CDR3 amino acid sequence is: CASSSNFDGYGYTF. Here is the DNA: TGTGCCAGCAGCTCAAACTTCGACGGCTATGGCTACACCTTC.